The 3 T cell receptor beta chains below come from one sample, sequenced in a study of CD8+CD57+ T cells in acquired aplastic anemia. TCR beta VDJ combinations and CDR3 sequences were profiled from genomic DNA. In TCRdb, the reads were re-called with MiXCR into one record per CDR3 protein. The sample contains 200,000 or so distinct CDR3 sequences, 64% of which appear only once. The specimen sequenced was sorted CD4+, CD8+, or CD8+CD57+ T cells (not recorded which) from PBMCs. The receptor source for this set is a human donor with severe aplastic anemia or a healthy control (not recorded which).

The table lists this clonotype with a few counts. The chain uses TRBV5-1 and TRBJ2-7, with D hard to call. CDR3 size: 11 residues. Trimming pared 2 bases from V and 5 bases from J, leaving 5 bases between. The germline gives CDR1 SGHRS, CDR2 YFSETQ. The CDR3 protein is CASSFRNEQYF. CDR3 coding DNA: TGCGCCAGCAGCTTTAGGAACGAGCAGTACTTC.

The V call is TRBV24-1, the J call TRBJ2-7, with 9 bases aligning to TRBD1. The CDR3 spans 16 residues. Germline CDR1 and CDR2: KGHDR and SFDVKD. J was trimmed by 1 base and V by 4 bases; bases with no gene match: 7. The CDR3 sequence: CATSESGQGRSYEQYF. For the CDR3, the DNA is TGTGCCACCAGTGAATCGGGACAGGGCCGATCCTACGAGCAGTACTTC.

The chain combines TRBV6-4 with TRBJ1-3; a weak D match, TRBD1 (6 bases). This CDR3 spans 14 amino acids. Germline V gene lookup returns CDR1 MRHNA and CDR2 SNTAGT. V was shortened by 0 bases and J by 9 bases, with 12 bases between the two germline ends. The CDR3: CASSDSSGGATIYF. The CDR3 DNA reads TGTGCCAGCAGTGACTCTAGCGGGGGGGCCACCATATATTTT.